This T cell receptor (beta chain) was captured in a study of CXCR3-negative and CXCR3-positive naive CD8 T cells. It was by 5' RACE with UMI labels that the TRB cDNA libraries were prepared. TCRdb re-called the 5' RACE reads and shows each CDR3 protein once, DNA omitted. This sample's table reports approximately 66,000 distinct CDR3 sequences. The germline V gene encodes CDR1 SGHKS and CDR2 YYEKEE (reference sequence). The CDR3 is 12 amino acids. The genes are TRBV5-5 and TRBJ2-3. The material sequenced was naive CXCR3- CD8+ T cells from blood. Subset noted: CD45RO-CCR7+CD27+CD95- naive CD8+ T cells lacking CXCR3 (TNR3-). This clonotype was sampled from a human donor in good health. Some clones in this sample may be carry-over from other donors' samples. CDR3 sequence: CASSLAPDTQYF.